This T cell receptor (beta chain) was recovered during a study of blood T cell repertoires in COVID-19. In the study's own analysis: Nucleated cell number was recorded as an estimate derived from reference gene primer amplification. Profiled with immunoSEQ multiplex PCR; TCRdb holds only in-frame clones, not every one. V, J and clone size reflect that table, while D and trimming were determined from the DNA. This sample has around 170,000 clones, with around 77% found just once. Trimming cost V 0 bases and J 7 bases, with 11 bases left between them. Looked up from germline, CDR1 is SGHKS and CDR2 is YYEKEE (reference sequence). The CDR3 is 13 amino acids.

This chain connects TRBV5-5 to TRBJ2-7, with D perhaps TRBD2 (5 bases). Sequenced material: peripheral blood. This receptor was identified in a man between 65 and 85 years old with active or convalescent COVID-19. Written as DNA, the CDR3 is TGTGCCAGCAGCTTGGTGGGCGGAGGAGAGCAGTACTTC. It encodes CASSLVGGGEQYF.